The 3 T cell receptor beta chains presented below share a single source sample, sequenced in a study of vaccination and CD4 T cells after COVID-19. Sequencing of cultured CD4+ T cell DNA used the Oncomine TCR Beta short-read assay. TCRdb passed the PCR reads through MiXCR, listing each CDR3 protein once. The sample has under 15,000 distinct CDR3 sequences, more than 60% seen once. Antigens of these TCRs are unknown. Treatment indicated: roughly 11-day PBMC culture with coronavirus spike peptide pools or control peptides (ViraFEST assay). Sequencing was carried out using CD4+ T cells from blood, cultured in vitro. The receptors derive from a human donor who had recovered from COVID-19.

V gene TRBV27 combines with J gene TRBJ2-2; 8 bases fit TRBD2. Trimming at V came to 4 bases and at J to 7 bases, leaving 11 bases not matched to a gene. Per germline, CDR1 MNHEY and CDR2 SMNVEV (reference sequence). This CDR3 has 16 amino acids. The CDR3 loop reads CASSWASGSGGGELFF. The DNA of the CDR3 is TGTGCCAGCAGTTGGGCAAGCGGGAGTGGCGGCGGGGAGCTGTTTTTT.

The chain's CDR3 is CSASGTENSYEQYF. The DNA of the CDR3 is TGCAGTGCTAGCGGGACCGAGAACTCCTACGAGCAGTACTTC. J is TRBJ2-7 and V is TRBV20-1; D may correspond to TRBD1 or TRBD2 (5 bases each). V was pared by 3 bases and J by 0 bases, with 12 bases between. Germline CDR1 is DFQATT and CDR2 is SNEGSKA (reference sequence). The CDR3 has 14 amino acids.

V is TRBV6-5 and J is TRBJ1-1; D uncertain. CDR3 length: 13 residues. Germline V CDR1 and CDR2: MNHEY, SVGAGI. The V gene lost 3 bases and the J gene lost 1 base, with 6 bases spanning the gap. CDR3 sequence (DNA): TGTGCCAGCAGTTATAGATCGAACACTGAAGCTTTCTTT. Protein product: CASSYRSNTEAFF.